Presented here are 26 T cell receptor beta chains from one specimen sequenced in a study of cytomegalovirus exposure and HLA in healthy donors (dated 2017 in TCRdb). The library was generated by the immunoSEQ multiplex PCR assay. The multiplex PCR relied on a mix of 60 forward primers for TCR Vbeta segments and 13 reverse primers for TCR Jbeta segments. Imported from immuneACCESS, the table was reduced by TCRdb to in-frame sequences with V and J called. These copies leave out some clones; in studies compared against another copy, an unresolved V gene accounts for under half, and the cause of the remainder is not known. For this sample there are approximately 190,000 clones; roughly 80% appear just once. The ten largest clones capture less than 0.85% of the sample. The source material was PBMCs. These TCRs come from a woman younger than 30 in good health and CMV-seronegative.

This clone was observed a handful of times. This chain joins TRBV29-1 and TRBJ2-3; tentative D call: TRBD2 (5 bases). The germline CDR1 and CDR2 sequences are SQVTM and ANQGSEA. The ends were cut back, 5 bases at V and 0 bases at J, with 12 bases in the middle. The CDR3 has 14 residues. The CDR3 region is CSVRLASSTDTQYF. The CDR3 DNA sequence: TGCAGCGTTCGCCTAGCTTCTAGCACAGATACGCAGTATTTT.

This sequence joins TRBV5-6 and TRBJ2-1; D call uncertain. Germline V CDR1 and CDR2: SGHDT, YYEEEE. V lost 0 bases to trimming and J lost 6 bases, with 13 bases between them. This CDR3 has 15 amino acids. The CDR3 bases are TGTGCCAGCAGCTTGGGAGGTCTGGCCGTCAATGAGCAGTTCTTC. This sequence encodes CASSLGGLAVNEQFF. Supplemented by reference TRBV5-6 and TRBJ2-1, the full variable domain reads DAGVTQSPTHLIKTRGQQVTLRCSPKSGHDTVSWYQQALGQGPQFIFQYYEEEERQRGNFPDRFSGHQFPNYSSELNVNALLLGDSALYLCASSLGGLAVNEQFFGPGTRLTVL.

This chain joins TRBV18 and TRBJ2-1; 12 bases line up with TRBD1. Germline V gives CDR1 KGHSH, CDR2 LQKENI. The CDR3 spans 15 residues. Trimming cost V 5 bases and J 7 bases; bases outside gene matches: 6. The CDR3 reads CASSLGQGAWNEQFF. CDR3 DNA: TGTGCCAGCTCATTGGGACAGGGGGCTTGGAATGAGCAGTTCTTC.

The rearrangement uses TRBV6-1 and TRBJ2-3; 10 bases agree with TRBD1. Trimming at V came to 3 bases and at J to 11 bases, leaving 5 bases not matched to a gene. The CDR3 is 13 residues long. Germline CDR1 and CDR2: MNHNS and SASEGT. CDR3 protein: CASSDGTGVRQYF. CDR3 in DNA: TGTGCCAGCAGTGACGGGACAGGGGTCCGGCAGTATTTT.

This chain connects TRBV29-1 to TRBJ1-1; tentative D call: TRBD1 (5 bases). The CDR3 runs to 13 residues. Germline V gene lookup returns CDR1 SQVTM and CDR2 ANQGSEA. V was cut by 7 bases and J by 2 bases, with 14 bases left in between. Written as DNA, the CDR3 is TGCAGCGCCAGGGAACAACATAACACTGAAGCTTTCTTT. Encoded protein: CSAREQHNTEAFF.

The V call is TRBV9, the J call TRBJ2-3; 7 positions match TRBD2. This CDR3 has 17 residues. Germline CDR1 SGDLS, CDR2 YYNGEE. V lost 0 bases and J lost 2; bases outside the gene matches: 9. DNA for the CDR3: TGTGCCAGCAGCGTAGGTGCTAGCGGATTATTCACAGATACGCAGTATTTT. This gives the protein CASSVGASGLFTDTQYF.

The rearrangement links TRBV6-1 to TRBJ2-7; TRBD1 matches at 12 bases. V shed 1 base and J 6 bases; nucleotides not matched to a gene: 4. The CDR3 extends over 15 amino acids. Per germline, CDR1 MNHNS and CDR2 SASEGT. CDR3 amino acids: CASSEDGTGGLEQYF. CDR3 nucleotides: TGTGCCAGCAGTGAAGATGGGACAGGGGGCCTCGAGCAGTACTTC.

The V call is TRBV28, the J call TRBJ2-7, with 7 bases matching TRBD1. The CDR3 totals 15 residues. Per germline, CDR1 MDHEN and CDR2 SYDVKM. V lost 6 bases and J lost 2; bases outside the gene matches: 10. The CDR3 is CASRDKDRSPYEQYF. The CDR3 bases are TGTGCCAGCAGAGACAAGGACAGGAGCCCCTACGAGCAGTACTTC. The full variable domain, in which reference TRBV28 and TRBJ2-7 provide the parts outside the CDR3, is DVKVTQSSRYLVKRTGEKVFLECVQDMDHENMFWYRQDPGLGLRLIYFSYDVKMKEKGDIPEGYSVSREKKERFSLILESASTNQTSMYLCASRDKDRSPYEQYFGPGTRLTVT.

J is TRBJ2-2 and V is TRBV2, with TRBD2 identical over 9 bases. Looked up from germline, CDR1 is SNHLY and CDR2 is FYNNEI. V dropped 2 bases and J dropped 4; count of bases not matched to a gene: 8. The CDR3 spans 17 residues. CDR3 sequence reads: CASSEPRAAGGTGELFF. The CDR3 DNA reads as TGTGCCAGCAGTGAACCCCGAGCAGCGGGAGGCACCGGGGAGCTGTTTTTT.

This sequence joins TRBV6-1 and TRBJ2-5; 10 bases fit TRBD1. The DNA end lines up better with TRBJ2-7; the J call may be wrong. Germline V gene lookup returns CDR1 MNHNS and CDR2 SASEGT. CDR3 length: 15 residues. CDR3 amino acids: CASSIPRDRGYEQYF. The CDR3 DNA follows: TGTGCCAGCAGCATACCCCGGGACAGGGGTTACGAGCAGTACTTC.

The rearrangement links TRBV27 to TRBJ1-1; D is unclear. Trimming cost V 3 bases and J 1 base, with 9 bases left between them. Germline CDR1 is MNHEY and CDR2 is SMNVEV (reference sequence). The CDR3 is 14 amino acids. CDR3 amino acids: CASSFLASNTEAFF. The CDR3 DNA reads as TGTGCCAGCAGTTTTCTGGCATCGAACACTGAAGCTTTCTTT.

The genes are TRBV7-7 and TRBJ1-3; D remains unclear. Germline CDR1 SSHAT, CDR2 FNYEAQ (reference sequence). V gave up 9 bases and J gave up 9 bases, with 24 bases separating them. This CDR3 region has 15 residues. The CDR3 sequence: CASLLHPSGNSTIYF. CDR3 in DNA: TGTGCCAGTCTTCTCCACCCGTCGGGTAATAGCACCATATATTTT. Variable domain in full (rest from reference TRBV7-7 and TRBJ1-3): GAGVSQSPRYKVTKRGQDVTLRCDPISSHATLYWYQQALGQGPEFLTYFNYEAQPDKSGLPSDRFSAERPEGSISTLTIQRTEQRDSAMYRCASLLHPSGNSTIYFGEGSWLTVV.

The chain joins TRBV4-1 to TRBJ2-2; a possible D gene is TRBD2 (5 bases). This CDR3 contains 15 residues. The V end lost 4 bases, the J end lost 8 bases, and 17 bases lay between the germline ends. Germline V gene data show CDR1 as MGHRA and CDR2 as YSYEKL. CDR3 coding DNA: TGCGCCAGCAGCCCCGGCCCCCCGGGAACGGGGGAGCTGTTTTTT. It is translated as CASSPGPPGTGELFF.

This chain links TRBV5-4 with TRBJ2-1; 14 bases agree with TRBD2. CDR3 length: 14 residues. The germline gives CDR1 SGHNT, CDR2 YYREEE (reference sequence). J was trimmed by 9 bases and V by 4 bases; bases with no gene match: 3. DNA of the CDR3: TGTGCCAGCAGCCCGGGACTAGCGGGAGTTGAGCAGTTCTTC. This gives the protein CASSPGLAGVEQFF.

The chain joins TRBV9 to TRBJ2-7, with D possibly TRBD2 on 5 matching bases. Trimming left V 4 bases short and J 3 bases short, with 20 bases between. This CDR3 is built from 16 residues. Germline V gives CDR1 SGDLS, CDR2 YYNGEE. The CDR3 spells CASSLRGSFNDYEQYF. The CDR3, as DNA: TGTGCCAGCAGCCTTAGAGGGTCCTTTAATGACTACGAGCAGTACTTC.

This clone appeared a single time. The chain combines TRBV7-2 with TRBJ2-7, with 8 nucleotides matching TRBD2. The length of the CDR3 is 14 residues. CDR1 and CDR2 from the germline V gene are SGHTA and FQGNSA. J lost 5 bases, V lost 3 bases, and 6 bases had no gene match. The CDR3 here is CASSFREGRNEQYF. The CDR3 region has the DNA TGTGCCAGCAGCTTCCGGGAGGGCAGGAACGAGCAGTACTTC.

CDR3: CASSGLNEQFF. CDR3 nucleotides: TGTGCCAGCAGTGGGCTTAATGAGCAGTTCTTC. The chain joins TRBV28 to TRBJ2-1; D is ambiguous. Germline V CDR1 and CDR2: MDHEN, SYDVKM. Trimming removed 5 bases from V and 7 bases from J, with 6 bases in between. CDR3 length: 11 residues. Together with reference TRBV28 and TRBJ2-1, the CDR3 gives the full variable domain: DVKVTQSSRYLVKRTGEKVFLECVQDMDHENMFWYRQDPGLGLRLIYFSYDVKMKEKGDIPEGYSVSREKKERFSLILESASTNQTSMYLCASSGLNEQFFGPGTRLTVL.

The rearrangement links TRBV7-2 to TRBJ2-5; 7 bases are shared with TRBD1. CDR1 SGHTA and CDR2 FQGNSA come from the germline V gene. Trimming at V came to 5 bases and at J to 2 bases, leaving 11 bases not matched to a gene. The CDR3 has 16 amino acids. The CDR3 sequence is CASSPGDSQGQETQYF. DNA for the CDR3: TGTGCCAGCAGCCCGGGTGACTCACAGGGGCAAGAGACCCAGTACTTC.

The genes are TRBV28 and TRBJ1-1; tentative D call: TRBD1 (5 bases). This CDR3 is built from 15 residues. Looked up from germline, CDR1 is MDHEN and CDR2 is SYDVKM. The V and J ends lost 6 bases and 1 base respectively, with 15 bases between them. The CDR3 nucleotides are TGTGCCAGCAGCCGAAGGGGCTGGGGGAACACTGAAGCTTTCTTT. Its translation: CASSRRGWGNTEAFF.

The rearrangement joins TRBV7-2 to TRBJ2-6, with a tentative D call TRBD1 (5 bases). Germline lookup yields CDR1 SGHTA and CDR2 FQGNSA. Between the trimmed V and J ends, which lost 3 bases and 4 bases, there was a span of 10 bases. The CDR3 totals 15 residues. This CDR3 reads CASSFAGSGANVLTF. DNA of the CDR3: TGTGCCAGCAGCTTTGCAGGGTCCGGGGCCAACGTCCTGACTTTC.

The rearrangement uses TRBV7-9 and TRBJ2-1; tentative D call: TRBD2 (7 bases). CDR3 length equals 13 residues. CDR1 is SEHNR and CDR2 is FQNEAQ in the germline V gene (reference sequence). Trimming removed 5 bases at V and 9 bases at J, with 14 bases between. The CDR3 sequence: CASSPGAGAEQFF. CDR3 bases: TGTGCCAGCAGCCCAGGGGCGGGGGCTGAGCAGTTCTTC. Full variable domain (missing parts from reference TRBV7-9 and TRBJ2-1): DTGVSQNPRHKITKRGQNVTFRCDPISEHNRLYWYRQTLGQGPEFLTYFQNEAQLEKSRLLSDRFSAERPKGSFSTLEIQRTEQGDSAMYLCASSPGAGAEQFFGPGTRLTVL.

There are a few counts of this clone. The chain recombines TRBV4-2 with TRBJ2-3; D not resolved. Per the germline V gene, CDR1 is LGHNA and CDR2 is YNFKEQ. Trimming removed 0 bases at V and 3 bases at J, with 10 bases between. CDR3 length: 15 amino acids. The CDR3 nucleotides read TGTGCCAGCAGCCAAGATCTCGGAGCAACAGATACGCAGTATTTT. It yields the protein CASSQDLGATDTQYF.

This clone was recorded once. The genes are TRBV5-1 and TRBJ2-3; TRBD2 matches 11 bases. Germline trimming cut 7 bases from V and 0 bases from J; bases unmatched to any gene: 4. Germline-derived CDR1 and CDR2 are SGHRS and YFSETQ. CDR3 length equals 15 residues. The CDR3 loop is CASGRLAGSTDTQYF. The CDR3 DNA sequence: TGCGCCAGCGGCCGACTAGCGGGAAGCACAGATACGCAGTATTTT. Together with reference TRBV5-1 and TRBJ2-3, the CDR3 gives the full variable domain: KAGVTQTPRYLIKTRGQQVTLSCSPISGHRSVSWYQQTPGQGLQFLFEYFSETQRNKGNFPGRFSGRQFSNSRSEMNVSTLELGDSALYLCASGRLAGSTDTQYFGPGTRLTVL.

The chain combines TRBV11-2 with TRBJ1-5, with 7 positions matching TRBD1. The CDR3 loop spans 15 amino acids. V shed 4 bases and J 0 bases; nucleotides not matched to a gene: 3. Germline values: CDR1 SGHAT, CDR2 FQNNGV. In nucleotides, the CDR3 is TGTGCCAGCAGCTACCGACAGGGTAGCAATCAGCCCCAGCATTTT. It encodes CASSYRQGSNQPQHF.

This clone was counted only a few times. The rearrangement links TRBV2 to TRBJ2-5, with 12 positions matching TRBD1. The tail of the sequence fits TRBJ2-7 better, so the J call may be wrong. CDR3 size: 15 residues. Germline V lookup: CDR1 SNHLY, CDR2 FYNNEI. As DNA, the CDR3 is TGTGCCAGCAGACCCGGGACAGGGGGCATCTACGAGCAGTACTTC. This encodes CASRPGTGGIYEQYF.

This chain joins TRBV19 and TRBJ1-6; the match to TRBD1 covers 11 bases. J lost 1 base, V lost 6 bases, and 2 bases had no gene match. This CDR3 contains 16 residues. Per the germline V gene, CDR1 is LNHDA and CDR2 is SQIVND (reference sequence). Written as DNA, the CDR3 is TGTGCCAGTAGCGGGACAGGGGGTTCCTATAATTCACCCCTCCACTTT. Encoded protein: CASSGTGGSYNSPLHF.